Listed below are T cell receptor beta chains from one sample, sequenced in a study of blood T cell repertoires in COVID-19. Libraries were prepared by immunoSEQ multiplex PCR; TCRdb keeps only in-frame clonotypes and omits some of them. The sample yields 270,000 or so clones, more than 75% seen once. The specimen was PBMCs or T cells enriched from blood (not recorded which). The source of these receptors is a woman aged 45-65 years who had been exposed to COVID-19. Each CDR3 is given with its conserved first and last residue. D genes are given only for firm matches. Some rows have no size entry. The others give once, few or many, or a class for an expanded clone.

j_gene	abundance	v_gene	d_gene	CDR3nt	CDR3aa
TRBJ2-2	few	TRBV5-1	TRBD1	TGCGCCAGCCATTTACAGGGGGCGAGGTCGGGGGAGCTGTTTTTT	CASHLQGARSGELFF
TRBJ2-2	once	TRBV30	NA	TGTGCCTGGAGGGGGGGGCTTATAGAGCGCACCGGGGAGCTGTTTTTT	CAWRGGLIERTGELFF
TRBJ2-1	few	TRBV7-2	TRBD2	TGTGCCAGCAGCACTAGCGGGGGCCCCAATGAGCAGTTCTTC	CASSTSGGPNEQFF
TRBJ1-2	NA	TRBV6-1	NA	TGTGCCAGCAGTGAAAGGTTGGGGGGGGACGATGGCTACACCTTC	CASSERLGGDDGYTF
TRBJ2-6	NA	TRBV10-3	TRBD1	TGTGCCATCAGTGAGTCGGGACAGGGAACTTCTGGGGCCAACGTCCTGACTTTC	CAISESGQGTSGANVLTF
TRBJ2-1	NA	TRBV10-3	TRBD2	TGTGCCATCAGTGACCCCGGGAGGTTTGGTGATGAGCAGTTCTTC	CAISDPGRFGDEQFF
TRBJ1-1	NA	TRBV3-1/TRBV3-2	NA	TGTGCCAGCAGCCAAGATCCGATCGGGGGGAACACTGAAGCTTTCTTT	CASSQDPIGGNTEAFF
TRBJ2-3	many	TRBV5-1	TRBD2	TGCGCCAGCAGCGGAGGTTCGGGGGGTACGCAGTATTTT	CASSGGSGGTQYF
TRBJ2-2	NA	TRBV5-1	NA	TGCGCCAGCAGTAACAGGGTGAACACCGGGGAGCTGTTTTTT	CASSNRVNTGELFF
TRBJ1-3	NA	TRBV7-9	TRBD1	TGTGCCAGCAGCTCCAAACGGGACAGGGTCCAATCTGGAAACACCATATATTTT	CASSSKRDRVQSGNTIYF
TRBJ1-1	NA	TRBV19	TRBD1	TGTGCCAGTACCGGGGGACAGGGGGCGAGGACTGAAGCTTTCTTT	CASTGGQGARTEAFF
TRBJ2-7	NA	TRBV7-2	TRBD2	TGTGCCAGCAGCGGTGTGGGGGGGATTGGGGCCTACGAGCAGTACTTC	CASSGVGGIGAYEQYF
TRBJ2-3	NA	TRBV9	TRBD2	TGTGCCAGCAGCGTAGCGGGGGGGCTAGCAGATACGCAGTATTTT	CASSVAGGLADTQYF
TRBJ1-5	NA	TRBV4-1	NA	TGCGCCAGCAGCCAAGATGACGGGTATCAGCCCCAGCATTTT	CASSQDDGYQPQHF
TRBJ1-1	NA	TRBV5-5	NA	TGTGCCAGCAGCTTTGACGGGAAAGCTTTCTTT	CASSFDGKAFF
TRBJ2-4	NA	TRBV18	TRBD1	TGTGCCAGCTCACCGGGACAGAACAAAAACATTCAGTACTTC	CASSPGQNKNIQYF
TRBJ2-1	NA	TRBV9	NA	TGTGCCAGCAGCGTCATGACAAACAATGAGCAGTTCTTC	CASSVMTNNEQFF
TRBJ2-3	NA	TRBV7-3	TRBD2	TGTGCCAGCAGCTTAAGAGCAGCGGGGGCGTCAGATACGCAGTATTTT	CASSLRAAGASDTQYF
TRBJ2-7	NA	TRBV5-6	TRBD2	TGTGCCAGCAGCCATCGACTAGCGGGGGCTCGCCTGGAAGAGCAGTACTTC	CASSHRLAGARLEEQYF
TRBJ2-5	NA	TRBV7-9	NA	TGTGCCAGCAGCTCCGAGGGGGGGTCGAGGGAGACCCAGTACTTC	CASSSEGGSRETQYF
TRBJ2-2	once	TRBV6-2/TRBV6-3	NA	TGTGCCAGCAGCTTCCAGGGTCACGGGGAGCTGTTTTTT	CASSFQGHGELFF
TRBJ2-3	NA	TRBV11-2	TRBD2	TGTGCCAGCAGCAGGAGCGGGGGGGCACGAGATACGCAGTATTTT	CASSRSGGARDTQYF
TRBJ2-7	NA	TRBV6-1	TRBD1	TGTGCCAGCAGTGAAGGGGACAGCTCCTACGAGCAGTACTTC	CASSEGDSSYEQYF
TRBJ1-2	NA	TRBV7-9	NA	TGTGCCAGCAGCTTAGGGACAGTCGGCTATGGCTACACCTTC	CASSLGTVGYGYTF
TRBJ1-1	NA	TRBV10-2	TRBD1	TGCGCCTCGATCGGACAGGCAGACACTGAAGCTTTCTTT	CASIGQADTEAFF
TRBJ1-2	NA	TRBV30	TRBD1	TGTGCCTGGAGTAAGGGGGCCGGTGGCTACACCTTC	CAWSKGAGGYTF